The present entry profiles one T cell receptor beta chain with its context. This specimen comes from a study of blood T cell repertoires in COVID-19. About the research overall: Specimens from acute and convalescent COVID-19 originated in the United States, Italy and Spain.

The CDR3 has 14 residues. V lost 6 bases and J 5 bases, leaving 17 bases between the germline ends. Germline V gene lookup returns CDR1 KGHSH and CDR2 LQKENI. The assay was immunoSEQ multiplex PCR, and TCRdb's table has in-frame clones only and misses some. The sample comprises 150,000 to 200,000 clones, 65% to 90% of which are singletons, and approximately 6.8% rests with the top ten. J is TRBJ2-7 and V is TRBV18, with D unresolved. What was sequenced was peripheral blood. The TCR was taken from a woman in her thirties or forties with COVID-19, enrolled during active disease. The CDR3 nucleotides read TGTGCCAGCTCCCCCAGCTATCCTACTAACGAGCAGTACTTC. It encodes CASSPSYPTNEQYF.